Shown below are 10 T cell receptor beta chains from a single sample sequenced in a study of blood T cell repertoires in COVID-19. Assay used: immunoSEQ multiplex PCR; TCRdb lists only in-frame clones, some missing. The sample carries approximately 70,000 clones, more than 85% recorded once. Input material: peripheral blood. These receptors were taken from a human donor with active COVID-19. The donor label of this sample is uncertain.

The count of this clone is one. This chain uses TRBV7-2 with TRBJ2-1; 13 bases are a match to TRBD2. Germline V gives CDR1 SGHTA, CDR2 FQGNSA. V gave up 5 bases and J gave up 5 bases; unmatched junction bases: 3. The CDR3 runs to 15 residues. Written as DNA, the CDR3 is TGTGCCAGCAGCCTAGGACTAGCGGGGGACAATGAGCAGTTCTTC. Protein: CASSLGLAGDNEQFF.

For the CDR3, the DNA is TGTGCCAGCATCCCGGCGGACAGGCCCCCCTATGGCTACACCTTC. Protein: CASIPADRPPYGYTF. The V gene is TRBV6-2 or TRBV6-3, the J gene TRBJ1-2, with 7 bases that match TRBD1. The CDR3 runs to 15 residues. V dropped 7 bases and J dropped 4; count of bases not matched to a gene: 12. Germline V lookup: CDR1 MNHEY, CDR2 SVGEGT.

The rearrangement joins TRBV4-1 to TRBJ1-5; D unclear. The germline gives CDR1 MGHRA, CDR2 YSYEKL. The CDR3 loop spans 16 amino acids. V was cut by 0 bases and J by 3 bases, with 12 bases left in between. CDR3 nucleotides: TGCGCCAGCAGCCAAGATTTGTCGGGAATCAATCAGCCCCAGCATTTT. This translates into CASSQDLSGINQPQHF.

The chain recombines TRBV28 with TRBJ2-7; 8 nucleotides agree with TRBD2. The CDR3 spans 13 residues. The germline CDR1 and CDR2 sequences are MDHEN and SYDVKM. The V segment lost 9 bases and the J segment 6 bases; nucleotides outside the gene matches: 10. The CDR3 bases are TGTGCCAGTAAGCGGGAGACCCCCCTCGAGCAGTACTTC. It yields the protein CASKRETPLEQYF.

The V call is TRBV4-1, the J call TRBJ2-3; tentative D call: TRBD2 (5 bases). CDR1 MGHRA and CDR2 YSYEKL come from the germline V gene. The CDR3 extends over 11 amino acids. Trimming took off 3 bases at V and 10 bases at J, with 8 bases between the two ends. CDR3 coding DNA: TGCGCCAGCAGCCAGGACGGGGCGCAGTATTTT. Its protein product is CASSQDGAQYF.

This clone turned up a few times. The CDR3 region has the DNA TGCGCCAGCAGCCCAAGGGACAGGACTTACACTGAAGCTTTCTTT. This sequence encodes CASSPRDRTYTEAFF. V and J are TRBV5-1 and TRBJ1-1; 8 nucleotides align to TRBD1. The CDR3 length is 15 residues. Unmatched junction bases numbered 8, after V lost 4 bases and J lost 3 bases. Germline V gene data show CDR1 as SGHRS and CDR2 as YFSETQ.

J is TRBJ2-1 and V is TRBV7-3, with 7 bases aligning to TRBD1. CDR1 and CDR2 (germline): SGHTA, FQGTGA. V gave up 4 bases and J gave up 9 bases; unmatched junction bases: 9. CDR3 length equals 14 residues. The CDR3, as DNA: TGTGCCAGCAGCTCATATGTCCCAGGGGGTGAGCAGTTCTTC. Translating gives CASSSYVPGGEQFF.

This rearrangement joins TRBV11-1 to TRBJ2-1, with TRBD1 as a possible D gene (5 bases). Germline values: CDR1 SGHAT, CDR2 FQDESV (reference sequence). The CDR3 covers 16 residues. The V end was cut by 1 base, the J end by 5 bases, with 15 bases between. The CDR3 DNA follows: TGTGCCAGCAGCTTAGATGGACAATTCCCTAACAATGAGCAGTTCTTC. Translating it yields CASSLDGQFPNNEQFF.

CDR3 sequence: CASSLGMVAGTDEQFF. For the CDR3, the DNA is TGTGCCAGCAGCTTAGGAATGGTAGCGGGAACCGATGAGCAGTTCTTC. J is TRBJ2-1 and V is TRBV11-3; TRBD2 aligns across 8 bases. Germline lookup yields CDR1 SGHNT and CDR2 YENEEA. This CDR3 region has 16 residues. J was trimmed by 8 bases and V by 1 base; bases with no gene match: 10.

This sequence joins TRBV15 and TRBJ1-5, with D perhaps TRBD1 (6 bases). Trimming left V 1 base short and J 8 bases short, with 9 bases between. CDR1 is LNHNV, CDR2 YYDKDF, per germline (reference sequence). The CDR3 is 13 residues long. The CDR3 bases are TGTGCCACCAGCAGAGGGGGGCAGGAGCCCCAGCATTTT. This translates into CATSRGGQEPQHF.